What follows are 15 T cell receptor beta chains derived from one specimen sequenced in a study of cytomegalovirus exposure and HLA in healthy donors. PCR involved 60 Vbeta and 13 Jbeta primers. Sequenced by immunoSEQ multiplex PCR; TCRdb stores in-frame clones only, minus some. The sample holds over 100,000 clones, about 61% seen once. The sequenced sample consisted of PBMCs. The receptors here all came from a woman aged 25 to 45 in good health and CMV-seronegative.

The chain is built from TRBV19 and TRBJ1-1, with a weak D call TRBD1 (5 bases). Trimming took off 4 bases at V and 1 base at J, with 10 bases between the two ends. Germline V gene lookup returns CDR1 LNHDA and CDR2 SQIVND (reference sequence). This CDR3 has 14 amino acids. CDR3 sequence reads: CASSTQGGNTEAFF. CDR3 DNA: TGTGCCAGTAGTACCCAGGGAGGGAACACTGAAGCTTTCTTT.

V usage is TRBV6-5 and J usage is TRBJ2-7; D call uncertain. Trimming took 8 bases from V and 0 from J, leaving 8 bases between them. The CDR3 covers 12 residues. Looked up from germline, CDR1 is MNHEY and CDR2 is SVGAGI. CDR3 DNA sequence: TGTGCCAGCGCGGCAGACTCCTACGAGCAGTACTTC. Its translation is CASAADSYEQYF.

The V gene is TRBV5-1, the J gene TRBJ2-7, with a possible D match to TRBD2 (5 bases). V was shortened by 0 bases and J by 9 bases, with 16 bases between the two germline ends. Germline V lookup: CDR1 SGHRS, CDR2 YFSETQ. This CDR3 comprises 14 residues. DNA for the CDR3: TGCGCCAGCAGCTTGGAAACAGCGGAGGAAGGGCAGTACTTC. Translating gives CASSLETAEEGQYF.

The chain uses TRBV5-4 and TRBJ2-7; 7 nucleotides match TRBD1. Germline lookup yields CDR1 SGHNT and CDR2 YYREEE (reference sequence). The CDR3 runs 14 residues. With V trimmed by 0 bases and J by 3 bases, 3 bases remained unmatched. In DNA, the CDR3 is TGTGCCAGCAGCTTGGAGGACAGGAGCTACGAGCAGTACTTC. Protein sequence: CASSLEDRSYEQYF.

This chain links TRBV4-3 with TRBJ1-2; the match to TRBD1 covers 9 bases. Germline values: CDR1 LGHNA, CDR2 YSLEER. CDR3 length: 15 residues. The junction had 2 bases not matched to a gene; V was cut back by 1 base and J by 2 bases. In DNA, the CDR3 is TGCGCCAGCAGCCAAGCCGGGACAGGGAACTATGGCTACACCTTC. It specifies CASSQAGTGNYGYTF.

The gene calls are TRBV9 and TRBJ2-7, with D possibly matching TRBD1 (6 bases). V lost 0 bases, J lost 4 bases, and 11 bases lay in between. The V gene's germline CDR1 is SGDLS and CDR2 YYNGEE. The CDR3 has 14 residues. The CDR3 nucleotides read TGTGCCAGCAGCGTAGCCGGGACACCGTACGAGCAGTACTTC. This translates into CASSVAGTPYEQYF.

The genes are TRBV18 and TRBJ1-6, with TRBD1 identical over 7 bases. CDR1 and CDR2 (germline): KGHSH, LQKENI. V lost 3 bases and J lost 8; bases outside the gene matches: 7. This CDR3 spans 15 amino acids. This chain's CDR3 is CASSPRQGMDSPLHF. DNA of the CDR3: TGTGCCAGCTCACCCCGACAGGGTATGGATTCACCCCTCCACTTT.

The chain is built from TRBV5-1 and TRBJ2-7; a weak D match, TRBD2 (6 bases). The V end was cut by 7 bases, the J end by 0 bases, with 17 bases between. From germline, CDR1 is SGHRS and CDR2 YFSETQ. The CDR3 length is 15 residues. As DNA, the CDR3 is TGCGCCAGCGCCTCCCATGCGGGACTCTCCTACGAGCAGTACTTC. Its protein product is CASASHAGLSYEQYF.

The chain carries TRBV19 and TRBJ2-5; 8 bases agree with TRBD2. With the DNA end fitting TRBJ2-7 better, the J assignment may be wrong. The CDR3 is 16 residues long. Per germline, CDR1 LNHDA and CDR2 SQIVND (reference sequence). CDR3 region: CASSRLAAGAAYEQYF. The CDR3 DNA follows: TGTGCCAGTAGTCGCCTCGCAGCGGGAGCTGCCTACGAGCAGTACTTC.

The chain uses TRBV11-3 and TRBJ2-3, with 7 bases fitting TRBD2. The CDR3 runs to 15 residues. Germline V gives CDR1 SGHNT, CDR2 YENEEA. V lost 6 bases and J lost 4; bases outside the gene matches: 10. CDR3 sequence reads: CASSISGLSPDTQYF. The DNA for the CDR3 is TGTGCCAGCAGTATTAGCGGGTTGTCCCCAGATACGCAGTATTTT.

The chain combines TRBV10-3 with TRBJ2-1; a possible D gene is TRBD1 (5 bases). The CDR3 contains 16 residues. Germline V gene lookup returns CDR1 ENHRY and CDR2 SYGVKD. Trimming took 0 bases from V and 1 from J, leaving 10 bases between them. CDR3 sequence: CAISESRGRSYNEQFF. Here the CDR3 DNA reads TGTGCCATCAGTGAGTCAAGGGGCAGGTCCTACAATGAGCAGTTCTTC.

The chain is built from TRBV11-3 and TRBJ2-1, with 9 bases fitting TRBD2. The CDR3 loop spans 15 amino acids. The germline V gene has CDR1 SGHNT and CDR2 YENEEA. The ends lost 6 bases at V and 0 bases at J; junction bases unmatched: 3. CDR3 residues: CASSSSGSSYNEQFF. The DNA of the CDR3 is TGTGCCAGCAGTAGTAGCGGGAGCTCCTACAATGAGCAGTTCTTC.

This clone has more than one count but fewer than ten. This chain uses TRBV5-6 with TRBJ1-5; the D is unclear. Germline V CDR1 and CDR2: SGHDT, YYEEEE. The CDR3 is made up of 15 amino acids. Trimming stripped 0 bases from V and 6 bases from J, with 13 bases between. Here the CDR3 reads CASSLAEGLSQPQHF. The CDR3 DNA is TGTGCCAGCAGCTTGGCCGAGGGTCTAAGTCAGCCCCAGCATTTT.

In this sample, this clone turned up a few times. The chain couples TRBV28 to TRBJ1-6; TRBD1 might be the D (5 bases). Germline assignment: CDR1 MDHEN and CDR2 SYDVKM. Trimming cost V 5 bases and J 13 bases, with 18 bases left between them. The CDR3 has 14 amino acids. CDR3 loop: CASSAGGGNWPLHF. The CDR3 DNA reads as TGTGCCAGCAGTGCCGGGGGTGGGAATTGGCCCCTCCACTTT.

The rearrangement links TRBV2 to TRBJ2-1; 16 bases fit TRBD2. Germline CDR1 reads SNHLY; CDR2 reads FYNNEI. This CDR3 contains 16 residues. V dropped 7 bases and J dropped 6; count of bases not matched to a gene: 6. CDR3 loop: CASMGTSGRASNEQFF. The CDR3 DNA reads as TGTGCCAGCATGGGGACTAGCGGGAGGGCGAGCAATGAGCAGTTCTTC.